These 24 T cell receptor beta chains were all obtained from the same sample, sequenced in a study of blood T cell repertoires in COVID-19. Sequencing was performed with immunoSEQ multiplex PCR; in TCRdb, only in-frame clones are kept and a portion is missing. The repertoire holds 80,000 to 100,000 clones, with 75% to 90% as singletons. The sequencing input was peripheral blood. Receptors were obtained from a woman aged 80 or older with acute or convalescent COVID-19.

The chain joins TRBV12-3 or TRBV12-4 to TRBJ2-7; D not certain. Trimming left V 5 bases short and J 7 bases short, with 15 bases between. The CDR3 extends over 13 amino acids. The CDR3 protein is CASSPQTRREQYF. CDR3 bases: TGTGCCAGCAGTCCCCAGACGCGGCGGGAGCAGTACTTC.

The J gene is TRBJ2-7, the V gene TRBV18, with TRBD1 as a possible D gene (5 bases). V was shortened by 0 bases and J by 6 bases, with 9 bases between the two germline ends. The CDR3 contains 13 residues. Germline CDR1 reads KGHSH; CDR2 reads LQKENI. DNA for the CDR3: TGTGCCAGCTCACCACCGGGGCTAAGCGAGCAGTACTTC. Encoded protein: CASSPPGLSEQYF.

The chain carries TRBV19 and TRBJ2-7; TRBD1 matches 7 bases. The CDR3 is made up of 15 amino acids. Germline values: CDR1 LNHDA, CDR2 SQIVND (reference sequence). The V gene end was trimmed by 4 bases and the J gene end by 3 bases; junction bases not matched to a gene: 9. The DNA for the CDR3 is TGTGCCAGTAGTAGAAGGGGGCAAGATTTCTACGAGCAGTACTTC. Amino acids: CASSRRGQDFYEQYF.

The rearrangement joins TRBV13 to TRBJ2-1; 11 nucleotides agree with TRBD2. Unmatched junction bases numbered 5, after V lost 4 bases and J lost 0 bases. CDR3 length: 17 residues. Germline values: CDR1 PRHDT, CDR2 FYEKMQ (reference sequence). CDR3 protein: CASSSLGLAGSYNEQFF. The CDR3 DNA sequence: TGTGCCAGCAGCTCCCTCGGACTAGCGGGCTCCTACAATGAGCAGTTCTTC. The full variable domain, in which reference TRBV13 and TRBJ2-1 provide the parts outside the CDR3, is AAGVIQSPRHLIKEKRETATLKCYPIPRHDTVYWYQQGPGQDPQFLISFYEKMQSDKGSIPDRFSAQQFSDYHSELNMSSLELGDSALYFCASSSLGLAGSYNEQFFGPGTRLTVL.

The V call is TRBV4-1, the J call TRBJ1-2, with a weak D call TRBD1 (6 bases). V was shortened by 4 bases and J by 8 bases, with 20 bases between the two germline ends. This CDR3 is built from 15 residues. Germline CDR1 is MGHRA and CDR2 is YSYEKL. The CDR3 reads CASSPGTPRNLGYTF. CDR3 bases: TGCGCCAGCAGCCCAGGGACACCCAGAAACTTGGGCTACACCTTC.

This chain links TRBV29-1 with TRBJ2-3; 12 bases line up with TRBD2. Germline V gene sequence: CDR1 SQVTM, CDR2 ANQGSEA. This CDR3 spans 16 amino acids. The V gene end was trimmed by 7 bases and the J gene end by 0 bases; junction bases not matched to a gene: 8. Here the CDR3 reads CSASGLAGSSTDTQYF. Here the CDR3 DNA reads TGCAGCGCCTCAGGACTAGCGGGGTCTAGCACAGATACGCAGTATTTT.

CDR3 region: CASSIKGSNQPQHF. For the CDR3, the DNA is TGTGCCAGTAGTATAAAGGGGAGCAATCAGCCCCAGCATTTT. V usage is TRBV19 and J usage is TRBJ1-5; D is possibly TRBD1 (5 bases). The CDR3 covers 14 residues. In germline, CDR1 is LNHDA, CDR2 SQIVND (reference sequence). Trimming pared 2 bases from V and 1 base from J, leaving 6 bases between.

The gene calls are TRBV24-1 and TRBJ1-2; TRBD1 aligns across 7 bases. The germline V gene has CDR1 KGHDR and CDR2 SFDVKD. The CDR3 loop spans 14 amino acids. V lost 3 bases to trimming and J lost 6 bases; unmatched junction nucleotides: 6. The CDR3 reads CATSDTTGLDGYTF. CDR3 bases: TGTGCCACCAGTGATACGACAGGGCTGGATGGCTACACCTTC.

V is TRBV5-4 and J is TRBJ2-1; 10 bases match TRBD2. With V trimmed by 3 bases and J by 4 bases, 10 bases remained unmatched. Germline CDR1 is SGHNT and CDR2 is YYREEE (reference sequence). The length of the CDR3 is 17 residues. In DNA form, the CDR3 reads TGTGCCAGCAGCTCGCGAGCGGGGGGGGTTTATTACAATGAGCAGTTCTTC. The encoded protein is CASSSRAGGVYYNEQFF.

The chain's CDR3 is CASRETVNSYEQYF. The CDR3, as DNA: TGTGCCAGCAGGGAGACAGTTAATTCCTACGAGCAGTACTTC. The chain employs TRBV2 and TRBJ2-7, with D possibly matching TRBD1 (5 bases). Germline assignment: CDR1 SNHLY and CDR2 FYNNEI. Between the trimmed V and J ends, which lost 6 bases and 1 base, there was a span of 13 bases. The CDR3 length is 14 residues.

This chain links TRBV20-1 with TRBJ2-1, with 12 nucleotides matching TRBD2. Losses at the gene ends were 3 bases for V and 15 bases for J; bases not matched to a gene: 18. The germline CDR1 and CDR2 sequences are DFQATT and SNEGSKA (reference sequence). CDR3 length: 16 residues. CDR3 residues: CSASDLRLAGVTGPFF. The DNA of the CDR3 is TGCAGTGCTAGTGACTTGCGACTAGCGGGGGTCACGGGTCCGTTCTTC.

The rearrangement links TRBV19 to TRBJ2-7, with TRBD1 identical over 9 bases. Germline-derived CDR1 and CDR2 are LNHDA and SQIVND (reference sequence). Losses at the gene ends were 7 bases for V and 3 bases for J; bases not matched to a gene: 4. The CDR3 spans 13 residues. CDR3: CASKGGQGYEQYF. The CDR3 DNA reads TGTGCCAGTAAGGGGGGACAGGGCTACGAGCAGTACTTC. Combining the CDR3 with reference TRBV19 and TRBJ2-7 gives the whole variable domain DGGITQSPKYLFRKEGQNVTLSCEQNLNHDAMYWYRQDPGQGLRLIYYSQIVNDFQKGDIAEGYSVSREKKESFPLTVTSAQKNPTAFYLCASKGGQGYEQYFGPGTRLTVT.

J is TRBJ1-2 and V is TRBV19, with D unclear. The CDR3 is 16 residues long. The germline V and J ends were trimmed by 1 base and 8 bases, with 20 bases remaining between them. Germline CDR1 and CDR2: LNHDA and SQIVND (reference sequence). In DNA, the CDR3 is TGTGCCAGTAGTATAGGCGTTAGGAGGGTCGCGAGGGGCTACACCTTC. Residues: CASSIGVRRVARGYTF.

The chain recombines TRBV11-2 with TRBJ2-1, with D maybe TRBD1 (6 bases). Germline V CDR1 and CDR2: SGHAT, FQNNGV. V shed 5 bases and J shed 10 bases, with 12 bases lying between them. The CDR3 has 12 residues. CDR3 amino acids: CASSRRGNEQFF. The DNA of the CDR3 is TGTGCCAGCAGCCGAAGGGGGAACGAGCAGTTCTTC.

The V and J genes are TRBV7-8 and TRBJ2-7; the D gene is possibly TRBD2 (6 bases). Germline V lookup: CDR1 SGHVS, CDR2 FQNEAQ. This CDR3 spans 14 amino acids. The V end lost 5 bases, the J end lost 9 bases, and 20 bases lay between the germline ends. The CDR3 region is CASSTNRDFPVQYF. The CDR3 nucleotides read TGTGCCAGCAGCACCAACCGGGACTTCCCAGTGCAGTACTTC.

This clone was observed a handful of times. The chain joins TRBV24-1 to TRBJ2-1; 9 bases align to TRBD1. V was clipped by 1 base and J by 5 bases; unmatched bases: 2. The length of the CDR3 is 15 residues. The germline V gene has CDR1 KGHDR and CDR2 SFDVKD. CDR3 nucleotide sequence: TGTGCCACCAGTGATTTTAGACAGGGGGACAATGAGCAGTTCTTC. Its protein product is CATSDFRQGDNEQFF.

This clone has just one count. This specimen includes other DNA sequences encoding the same CDR3. The V gene is TRBV9, the J gene TRBJ2-1, with D hard to call. CDR3 length equals 14 residues. Per the germline V gene, CDR1 is SGDLS and CDR2 is YYNGEE. Trimming removed 5 bases at V and 0 bases at J, with 9 bases between. CDR3 nucleotides: TGTGCCAGCAGTGTTAGCAGCTCCTACAATGAGCAGTTCTTC. Translating it yields CASSVSSSYNEQFF.

The rearrangement joins TRBV12-5 to TRBJ1-3; D not certain. V lost 0 bases to trimming and J lost 4 bases, with 10 bases between them. Germline V gene data show CDR1 as LGHNT and CDR2 as FRNRAP. The CDR3 has 15 amino acids. The CDR3 loop is CASGLVPPGGNTIYF. CDR3 DNA: TGTGCTAGTGGTTTGGTACCCCCGGGGGGAAACACCATATATTTT.

The chain has TRBV2 and TRBJ1-3; 9 bases line up with TRBD1. Germline lookup yields CDR1 SNHLY and CDR2 FYNNEI. V was clipped by 7 bases and J by 4 bases; unmatched bases: 5. The CDR3 is 14 residues long. CDR3 nucleotides: TGTGCCAGCATTAGGACAGGGGAAGGAAACACCATATATTTT. It is translated as CASIRTGEGNTIYF.

The V call is TRBV5-1, the J call TRBJ2-7; tentatively, D is TRBD2 (5 bases). CDR3 length: 16 amino acids. Germline V CDR1 and CDR2: SGHRS, YFSETQ. Deletions cut 4 bases from V and 0 bases from J, with 17 bases between. CDR3 DNA sequence: TGCGCCAGCAGCCCGGAACCGACGGGGATCTCCTACGAGCAGTACTTC. It yields the protein CASSPEPTGISYEQYF.

This chain uses TRBV6-1 with TRBJ1-5; no firm D call. The CDR3 consists of 12 residues. Trimming removed 1 base from V and 15 bases from J, with 13 bases in between. Germline lookup yields CDR1 MNHNS and CDR2 SASEGT. The CDR3 DNA reads as TGTGCCAGCAGTGAAGGTAGAGATTATCGGCATTTT. It codes for CASSEGRDYRHF.

The chain joins TRBV28 to TRBJ2-1; a weak D match, TRBD2 (6 bases). Between the trimmed V and J ends, which lost 10 bases and 5 bases, there was a span of 9 bases. Germline V gene sequence: CDR1 MDHEN, CDR2 SYDVKM. This CDR3 has 11 residues. The CDR3 loop is CATRENNEQFF. The DNA for the CDR3 is TGTGCCACCCGGGAGAACAATGAGCAGTTCTTC.

The chain uses TRBV5-4 and TRBJ2-3, with no clear D. The CDR3 has 14 residues. Between the trimmed V and J ends, which lost 5 bases and 0 bases, there was a span of 10 bases. The germline gives CDR1 SGHNT, CDR2 YYREEE (reference sequence). The CDR3 loop reads CASRSAPSTDTQYF. Written as DNA, the CDR3 is TGTGCCAGCAGGAGTGCACCTAGCACAGATACGCAGTATTTT. Full variable domain (outside the CDR3, taken from reference TRBV5-4 and TRBJ2-3): ETGVTQSPTHLIKTRGQQVTLRCSSQSGHNTVSWYQQALGQGPQFIFQYYREEENGRGNFPPRFSGLQFPNYSSELNVNALELDDSALYLCASRSAPSTDTQYFGPGTRLTVL.

The chain couples TRBV5-4 to TRBJ1-2; 7 nucleotides align to TRBD1. The CDR3 sequence is 13 residues long. Germline loops: CDR1 SGHNT, CDR2 YYREEE (reference sequence). V shed 4 bases and J 5 bases; nucleotides not matched to a gene: 5. CDR3 sequence: CASSPQTGYGYTF. CDR3 coding DNA: TGTGCCAGCAGCCCCCAGACAGGGTATGGCTACACCTTC.